Listed here is a single TCR beta chain. Antigen unknown. These data belong to a study of metastatic and nonmetastatic thyroid tumors. Study details: Repertoire comparisons spanned blood and tumor or nodule tissue from malignant and benign thyroid patients.

Each patient came to thyroid surgery without any prior treatment (of any kind). Study conclusions and caveats: In both blood and tumor samples, TCR beta diversity was reported significantly higher for malignant than benign nodules.

The CDR3 sequence is 14 residues long. The V end lost 8 bases, the J end lost 9 bases, and 17 bases lay between the germline ends. Germline V lookup: CDR1 MNHNS, CDR2 SASEGT. In the authors' methods: Clinicopathological groups of papillary thyroid cancer showed CDR3 differences that were used to build a distant-metastasis classifier. TCRdb reassembled clones from the PCR reads with MiXCR. The authors' filters were not applied to this entry. The sample gives about 4,600 clones, about 25% of which show up once; roughly 10% is in the top ten. This TCR was sampled from a male donor with papillary thyroid cancer or a benign thyroid nodule (not recorded which). Some clones in this sample may be carry-over from other donors' samples. V and J are TRBV6-1 and TRBJ1-6; D not certain. Specimen: tumor tissue. The CDR3 loop reads CASYAGTDVSPLHF. The CDR3 coding sequence is TGTGCCAGCTACGCCGGTACAGATGTTTCACCCCTCCACTTT.